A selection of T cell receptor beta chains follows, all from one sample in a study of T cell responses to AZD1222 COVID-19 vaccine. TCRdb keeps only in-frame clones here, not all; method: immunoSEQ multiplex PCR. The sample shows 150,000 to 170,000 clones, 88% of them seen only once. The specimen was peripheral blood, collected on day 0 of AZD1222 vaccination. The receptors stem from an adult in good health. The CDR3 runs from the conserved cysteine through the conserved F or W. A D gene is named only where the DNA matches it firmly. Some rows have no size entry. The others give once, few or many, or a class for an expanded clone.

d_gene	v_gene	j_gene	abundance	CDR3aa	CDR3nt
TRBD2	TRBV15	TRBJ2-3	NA	CATSRERGVWDTQYF	TGTGCCACCAGCAGAGAGCGGGGGGTGTGGGATACGCAGTATTTT
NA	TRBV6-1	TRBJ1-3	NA	CASSELTGNTIYF	TGTGCCAGCAGTGAACTTACGGGAAACACCATATATTTT
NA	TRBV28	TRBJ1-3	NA	CASSGNTIYF	TGTGCCAGCAGCGGGAACACCATATATTTT
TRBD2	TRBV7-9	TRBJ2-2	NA	CASSPLTSGGSNTGELFF	TGTGCCAGCAGCCCCTTGACTAGCGGGGGGTCGAACACCGGGGAGCTGTTTTTT
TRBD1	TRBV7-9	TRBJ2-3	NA	CASSQGDRSTDTQYF	TGTGCCAGCAGCCAAGGGGACAGGAGCACAGATACGCAGTATTTT
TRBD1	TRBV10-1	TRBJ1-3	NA	CASSESRTGSGNTIYF	TGCGCCAGCAGTGAGTCTCGGACAGGATCTGGAAACACCATATATTTT
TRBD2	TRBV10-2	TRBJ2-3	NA	CASRLAGGITDTQYF	TGCGCCAGCAGACTAGCGGGGGGAATCACAGATACGCAGTATTTT
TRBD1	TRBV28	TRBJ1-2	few	CASGTGLTFYGYTF	TGTGCCAGCGGGACAGGTCTTACATTCTATGGCTACACCTTC
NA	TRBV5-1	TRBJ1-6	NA	CASTLKGSDSPLHF	TGCGCCAGCACCTTAAAGGGGAGTGATTCACCCCTCCACTTT
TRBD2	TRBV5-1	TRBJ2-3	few	CASSPGGTDTQYF	TGCGCCAGCAGCCCGGGGGGTACAGATACGCAGTATTTT
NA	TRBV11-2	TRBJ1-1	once	CASSADRGAMNTEAFF	TGTGCCAGCAGCGCCGATCGGGGAGCAATGAACACTGAAGCTTTCTTT
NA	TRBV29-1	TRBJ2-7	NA	CSASEGRYEQYF	TGCAGCGCTTCCGAAGGGAGGTACGAGCAGTACTTC
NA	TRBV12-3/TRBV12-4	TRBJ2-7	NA	CASSRHHWEQYF	TGTGCCAGCAGCCGACACCATTGGGAGCAGTACTTC
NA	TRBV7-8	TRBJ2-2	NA	CASRLSRNTGELFF	TGTGCCAGCAGGCTGAGCCGGAACACCGGGGAGCTGTTTTTT
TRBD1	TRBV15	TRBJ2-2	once	CATSRDTGQMNTGELFF	TGTGCCACCAGCAGAGATACGGGACAGATGAACACCGGGGAGCTGTTTTTT
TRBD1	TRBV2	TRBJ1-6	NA	CASSESRDRNSPLHF	TGTGCCAGCAGTGAAAGTCGGGACAGGAATTCACCCCTCCACTTT
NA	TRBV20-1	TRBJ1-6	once	CSASSQVNGSPLHF	TGCAGTGCTAGTTCCCAGGTTAACGGGTCACCCCTCCACTTT
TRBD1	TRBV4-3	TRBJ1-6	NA	CASSQGDRAYNSPLHF	TGCGCCAGCAGCCAAGGGGACAGGGCCTATAATTCACCCCTCCACTTT
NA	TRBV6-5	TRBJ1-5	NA	CASTEVGGNQPQHF	TGTGCCAGCACCGAGGTAGGGGGCAATCAGCCCCAGCATTTT
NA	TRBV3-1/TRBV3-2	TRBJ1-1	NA	CASSQADSNTEAFF	TGTGCCAGCAGCCAAGCGGACTCGAACACTGAAGCTTTCTTT
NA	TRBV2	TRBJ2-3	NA	CASREESGRTDTQYF	TGTGCCAGCAGAGAAGAAAGCGGAAGGACAGATACGCAGTATTTT
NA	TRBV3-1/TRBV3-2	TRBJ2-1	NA	CASSRRDGGHEQFF	TGTGCCAGCAGCCGACGGGACGGGGGTCATGAGCAGTTCTTC
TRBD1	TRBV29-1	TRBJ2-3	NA	CSVGQGFITDTQYF	TGCAGCGTTGGACAGGGCTTTATTACAGATACGCAGTATTTT
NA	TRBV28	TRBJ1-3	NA	CASGTGGERNTIYF	TGTGCCAGCGGAACTGGGGGGGAGAGAAACACCATATATTTT
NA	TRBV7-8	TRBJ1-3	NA	CASSLDHPGQGNTIYF	TGTGCCAGCAGCTTAGATCATCCGGGACAAGGAAACACCATATATTTT
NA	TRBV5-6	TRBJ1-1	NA	CASSPGFTENTEAFF	TGTGCCAGCAGCCCGGGGTTTACAGAGAACACTGAAGCTTTCTTT
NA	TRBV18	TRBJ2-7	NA	CASSPAEGPYEQYF	TGTGCCAGCTCACCAGCCGAGGGGCCCTACGAGCAGTACTTC
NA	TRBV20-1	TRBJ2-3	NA	CSALTDTQYF	TGCAGTGCTCTCACAGATACGCAGTATTTT
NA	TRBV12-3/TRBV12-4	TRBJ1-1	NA	CASSWGRNTEAFF	TGTGCCAGCTCCTGGGGCCGGAACACTGAAGCTTTCTTT
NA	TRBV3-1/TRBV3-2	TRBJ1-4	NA	CASSLSGREKLFF	TGTGCCAGCAGCCTCTCAGGAAGGGAAAAACTGTTTTTT
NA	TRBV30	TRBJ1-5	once	CAPSASYGSNQPQHF	TGTGCCCCTTCGGCTAGTTATGGGAGCAATCAGCCCCAGCATTTT
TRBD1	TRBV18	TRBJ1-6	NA	CASSSGQGGNSPLHF	TGTGCCAGCTCATCGGGACAGGGGGGGAATTCACCCCTCCACTTT
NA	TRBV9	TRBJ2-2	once	CASSVEPNTGELFF	TGTGCCAGCAGCGTAGAACCGAACACCGGGGAGCTGTTTTTT
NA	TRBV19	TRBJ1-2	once	CASSFTNYGYTF	TGTGCCAGTAGTTTTACTAACTATGGCTACACCTTC